A single sample is the source of the 30 T cell receptor beta chains below, sequenced in a study of regulatory T cells in long-lasting Graves disease. Time point indicated: persistent/refractory GD, antithyroid drugs over 5 years with positive TRAb. Isolated PBMC RNA provided the starting material for the TCR library. In building TCR beta libraries, iRepertoire HTBI primers were used together with Arm-PCR of CDR3 regions. TCRdb re-called the multiplex PCR reads with MiXCR, one entry per CDR3 protein. The sample has 400,000 to 500,000 distinct CDR3 sequences, less than 25% seen once. The sequenced sample was peripheral blood mononuclear cells (PBMCs), obtained when the disease was refractory, from a patient treated with antithyroid drugs. Source of these receptors: a female donor with Graves disease.

This clonotype came up many times. V is TRBV11-2 and J is TRBJ2-5; D might be TRBD1 or TRBD2, each matching 5 bases. The CDR3 has 15 residues. V lost 4 bases and J 3 bases, leaving 15 bases between the germline ends. The germline gives CDR1 SGHAT, CDR2 FQNNGV. CDR3 amino acids: CASSSNLGTKETQYF. The DNA for the CDR3 is TGTGCCAGCAGCTCTAACCTCGGGACCAAAGAGACCCAGTACTTC.

This clonotype appeared a few times. This rearrangement joins TRBV25-1 to TRBJ2-7, with D possibly matching TRBD1 (6 bases). The V gene's germline CDR1 is MGHDK and CDR2 SYGVNS. V lost 4 bases, J lost 0 bases, and 28 bases lay in between. The CDR3 is made up of 20 amino acids. CDR3 bases: TGTGCCAGCAGTGTGTGGGACATCGCTCAACGACCACTTACCTCCTACGAGCAGTACTTC. Translated: CASSVWDIAQRPLTSYEQYF.

This clonotype occurred many times. This chain connects TRBV27 to TRBJ2-7; D remains unclear. V was cut by 0 bases and J by 3 bases, with 9 bases left in between. The V gene's germline CDR1 is MNHEY and CDR2 SMNVEV (reference sequence). This CDR3 spans 14 amino acids. This chain's CDR3 is CASSLSLDYYEQYF. In nucleotides, the CDR3 is TGTGCCAGCAGTTTATCTTTGGATTACTACGAGCAGTACTTC.

This clonotype was seen a few times. The CDR3 protein is CASSSDPTGIAEAFF. The CDR3 DNA is TGTGCCAGCAGCTCAGACCCCACGGGGATTGCTGAAGCTTTCTTT. The rearrangement links TRBV7-9 to TRBJ1-1; D not certain. Germline-derived CDR1 and CDR2 are SEHNR and FQNEAQ (reference sequence). V was shortened by 4 bases and J by 6 bases, with 18 bases between the two germline ends. CDR3 length: 15 residues.

In this sample, this clonotype turned up a few times. J is TRBJ2-1 and V is TRBV28; 9 bases match TRBD2. The CDR3 runs 16 residues. Trimming at V came to 7 bases and at J to 0 bases, leaving 7 bases not matched to a gene. Germline assignment: CDR1 MDHEN and CDR2 SYDVKM. For the CDR3, the DNA is TGTGCCAGCACCCTGGTTAGCGGGAGCTCCTACAATGAGCAGTTCTTC. Translation gives CASTLVSGSSYNEQFF.

The CDR3 loop reads CASEPGVGELFF. For the CDR3, the DNA is TGTGCTAGTGAACCTGGGGTCGGGGAGCTGTTTTTT. The V and J genes are TRBV12-5 and TRBJ2-2; the D is unclear. CDR1 and CDR2 (germline): LGHNT, FRNRAP. V lost 7 bases and J 7 bases, leaving 10 bases between the germline ends. This CDR3 region has 12 residues.

This chain uses TRBV4-1 with TRBJ2-7; D gene unclear. Trimming cost V 0 bases and J 3 bases, with 6 bases left between them. The CDR3 totals 13 residues. Germline CDR1 MGHRA, CDR2 YSYEKL. CDR3 region: CASSQDKFYEQYF. In DNA, the CDR3 is TGCGCCAGCAGCCAAGACAAGTTCTACGAGCAGTACTTC.

This clonotype was recorded at least ten times. The chain combines TRBV5-6 with TRBJ2-2; D may be TRBD2 (6 bases). Germline V gene sequence: CDR1 SGHDT, CDR2 YYEEEE. This CDR3 comprises 14 residues. V was pared by 4 bases and J by 9 bases, with 16 bases between. The CDR3 sequence: CASSGGGTQRELFF. The CDR3 nucleotides read TGTGCCAGCAGCGGCGGAGGGACCCAAAGGGAGCTGTTTTTT.

The chain links TRBV25-1 to TRBJ2-7; D possibly corresponds to TRBD1 (5 bases). V gave up 6 bases and J gave up 2 bases, with 11 bases separating them. This CDR3 region has 13 residues. Per the germline V gene, CDR1 is MGHDK and CDR2 is SYGVNS. The CDR3 here is CASRKTATYEQYF. CDR3 bases: TGTGCCAGCAGGAAGACAGCAACCTACGAGCAGTACTTC.

This rearrangement joins TRBV29-1 to TRBJ1-1; D is uncertain. V lost 0 bases, J lost 7 bases, and 9 bases lay in between. From germline, CDR1 is SQVTM and CDR2 ANQGSEA. The CDR3 length is 12 residues. CDR3 protein: CSVEDRIDEAFF. The CDR3 DNA sequence: TGCAGCGTTGAAGATCGGATCGATGAAGCTTTCTTT.

This clonotype was detected only a few times. V is TRBV3-1 and J is TRBJ2-5; tentatively, D is TRBD2 (6 bases). Germline V gene sequence: CDR1 LGHDT, CDR2 YNNKEL (reference sequence). V lost 4 bases and J 1 base, leaving 28 bases between the germline ends. The CDR3 has 20 residues. CDR3 sequence reads: CASSPRSGVERNPGQETQYF. The DNA of the CDR3 is TGTGCCAGCAGCCCACGATCGGGAGTAGAGAGGAACCCTGGCCAAGAGACCCAGTACTTC.

This clonotype was seen more than once but under ten times. V gene TRBV20-1 combines with J gene TRBJ2-5, with 7 bases aligning to TRBD2. J lost 0 bases, V lost 3 bases, and 1 base had no gene match. The CDR3 is 13 amino acids. Germline CDR1 reads DFQATT; CDR2 reads SNEGSKA (reference sequence). CDR3 in amino acids: CSASGRHQETQYF. CDR3 bases: TGCAGTGCTAGCGGGAGGCACCAAGAGACCCAGTACTTC.

This clonotype occurred a few times. V is TRBV5-5 and J is TRBJ2-7; the match to TRBD1 covers 11 bases. The CDR3 contains 16 residues. Germline-derived CDR1 and CDR2 are SGHKS and YYEKEE (reference sequence). Losses at the gene ends were 4 bases for V and 5 bases for J; bases not matched to a gene: 11. The CDR3 region is CASSVLGQGASHEQYF. CDR3 nucleotides: TGTGCCAGCAGCGTGCTAGGACAGGGGGCGTCTCACGAGCAGTACTTC.

The genes are TRBV7-3 and TRBJ2-1; the match to TRBD2 covers 12 bases. From germline, CDR1 is SGHTA and CDR2 FQGTGA. The CDR3 is 14 residues long. V dropped 4 bases and J dropped 10; count of bases not matched to a gene: 5. The CDR3 region is CASSSGGLAGEQFF. In nucleotides, the CDR3 is TGTGCCAGCAGCTCCGGAGGACTAGCGGGAGAGCAGTTCTTC.

Comments on this clonotype: This could be a read error, since a much larger clone is one nucleotide away. This rearrangement joins TRBV7-3 to TRBJ2-1, with D possibly being TRBD1 or TRBD2 (7 bases each). CDR1 and CDR2 from the germline V gene are SGHTA and FQGTGA. The CDR3 totals 14 residues. Trimming removed 7 bases at V and 6 bases at J, with 16 bases between. CDR3 DNA sequence: TGTGCCAGCACCAGGGGGGGGGCACTCAATGAGCAGTTCTTC. Its translation: CASTRGGALNEQFF.

The chain recombines TRBV19 with TRBJ2-3, with 9 positions matching TRBD2. The CDR3 runs 18 residues. The germline gives CDR1 LNHDA, CDR2 SQIVND (reference sequence). The junction had 8 bases not matched to a gene; V was cut back by 1 base and J by 0 bases. CDR3 residues: CASSIGLADRSSTDTQYF. The CDR3 DNA reads as TGTGCCAGTAGTATAGGACTAGCGGATCGATCTAGCACAGATACGCAGTATTTT.

The chain recombines TRBV6-1 with TRBJ1-1, with no clear D. Trimming cost V 1 base and J 1 base, with 4 bases left between them. The CDR3 totals 13 residues. Germline CDR1 MNHNS, CDR2 SASEGT. CDR3 region: CASSEVGNTEAFF. The CDR3, as DNA: TGTGCCAGCAGTGAAGTGGGGAACACTGAAGCTTTCTTT.

The chain uses TRBV7-3 and TRBJ1-1; D is unclear. V was clipped by 0 bases and J by 9 bases, with 11 bases between them. The CDR3 is 13 amino acids. Germline V gene lookup returns CDR1 SGHTA and CDR2 FQGTGA. The CDR3 DNA sequence: TGTGCCAGCAGCTTAACGTCGGGCAGTCAAGCTTTCTTT. Amino acids: CASSLTSGSQAFF.

At least ten counts were recorded for this clonotype. This chain uses TRBV12-3 or TRBV12-4 with TRBJ2-7; a weak D match, TRBD1 (5 bases). The CDR3 totals 12 residues. V was cut by 5 bases and J by 5 bases, with 10 bases left in between. The CDR3 is CASSRGPHEQYF. In DNA form, the CDR3 reads TGTGCCAGCAGTAGGGGCCCCCACGAGCAGTACTTC.

The chain combines TRBV20-1 with TRBJ2-5; no firm D call. Germline lookup yields CDR1 DFQATT and CDR2 SNEGSKA (reference sequence). This CDR3 spans 14 amino acids. V was cut by 2 bases and J by 2 bases, with 12 bases left in between. The CDR3 coding sequence is TGCAGTGCTAGAATCGTCGGTGAACAAGAGACCCAGTACTTC. Residues: CSARIVGEQETQYF.

This clonotype has a count of ten or more. The genes are TRBV6-2 or TRBV6-3 and TRBJ1-5, with TRBD1 identical over 10 bases. V lost 5 bases and J lost 7; bases outside the gene matches: 11. The CDR3 consists of 16 residues. Per the germline V gene, CDR1 is MNHEY and CDR2 is SVGEGT. CDR3 DNA sequence: TGTGCCAGCAGTGAAGGGTCCTCGACAGGGGGCCAGCCCCAGCATTTT. Translating it yields CASSEGSSTGGQPQHF.

The V gene is TRBV7-6, the J gene TRBJ2-5; no clear D. With 1 base removed from V and 5 bases from J, the gap between germline ends came to 8 bases. The CDR3 runs 13 residues. CDR1 SGHVS and CDR2 FNYEAQ come from the germline V gene. The chain's CDR3 is CASSLVFRETQYF. CDR3 in DNA: TGTGCCAGCAGCTTAGTTTTCCGGGAGACCCAGTACTTC.

The chain is built from TRBV5-1 and TRBJ2-5; the match to TRBD2 covers 14 bases. CDR3 length: 17 amino acids. CDR1 and CDR2 from the germline V gene are SGHRS and YFSETQ. V was clipped by 0 bases and J by 5 bases; unmatched bases: 6. CDR3: CASSLEGLAGVGETQYF. CDR3 DNA: TGCGCCAGCAGCTTGGAGGGACTAGCGGGAGTTGGGGAGACCCAGTACTTC.

This clonotype was found a few times. CDR3 in amino acids: CSAPTWEGGHTEAFF. CDR3 coding DNA: TGCAGTGCTCCCACGTGGGAAGGGGGGCACACTGAAGCTTTCTTT. The chain is built from TRBV20-1 and TRBJ1-1, with TRBD1 as a possible D gene (6 bases). Trimming took 5 bases from V and 3 from J, leaving 19 bases between them. The V gene's germline CDR1 is DFQATT and CDR2 SNEGSKA (reference sequence). The CDR3 is 15 amino acids.

This clonotype came up a few times. The chain carries TRBV5-1 and TRBJ2-3, with 10 bases aligning to TRBD1. CDR3 length: 15 amino acids. Trimming took 5 bases from V and 1 from J; bases not matched to a gene: 4. Germline-derived CDR1 and CDR2 are SGHRS and YFSETQ. The CDR3 region has the DNA TGCGCCAGCAGGCCCGGGACAGGGGGCACAGATACGCAGTATTTT. Protein: CASRPGTGGTDTQYF.

This clonotype was counted at least ten times. V and J are TRBV7-6 and TRBJ2-7, with D perhaps being TRBD1 or TRBD2 (5 bases each). Germline V lookup: CDR1 SGHVS, CDR2 FNYEAQ. V was clipped by 4 bases and J by 6 bases, with 22 bases between them. The length of the CDR3 is 16 residues. The CDR3 nucleotides read TGTGCCAGCAGCTACGAGGCCGGGACCCGTCTTGGCGAGCAGTACTTC. As protein: CASSYEAGTRLGEQYF.

On this clonotype: A read error is possible here, since a much larger clone lies one base away. This sequence joins TRBV20-1 and TRBJ1-1; D possibly corresponds to TRBD1 (5 bases). This CDR3 comprises 13 residues. Germline CDR1 and CDR2: DFQATT and SNEGSKA (reference sequence). DNA of the CDR3: TGCAATGCTATAATCGGACAGAACACTGAAGCTTTCTTT. Translating gives CNAIIGQNTEAFF.

The genes are TRBV7-9 and TRBJ1-3; D uncertain. The germline V and J ends were trimmed by 1 base and 0 bases, with 13 bases remaining between them. The germline CDR1 and CDR2 sequences are SEHNR and FQNEAQ (reference sequence). The CDR3 is 17 amino acids. The CDR3 sequence: CASSLGLSLLSGNTIYF. The DNA of the CDR3 is TGTGCCAGCAGCTTAGGACTTTCGCTACTCTCTGGAAACACCATATATTTT.

This clonotype occurred a few times. The chain combines TRBV6-5 with TRBJ2-5; unclear D gene. The CDR3 runs to 12 residues. V was shortened by 2 bases and J by 4 bases, with 5 bases between the two germline ends. Germline assignment: CDR1 MNHEY and CDR2 SVGAGI. CDR3 sequence reads: CASSYLIETQYF. DNA of the CDR3: TGTGCCAGCAGTTACCTTATAGAGACCCAGTACTTC.

This clonotype was counted at least ten times. The chain is built from TRBV28 and TRBJ2-5, with D possibly TRBD1 on 5 matching bases. This CDR3 comprises 14 residues. V was cut by 3 bases and J by 4 bases, with 12 bases left in between. The germline V gene has CDR1 MDHEN and CDR2 SYDVKM. The CDR3 DNA follows: TGTGCCAGCAGTTTCCATTTGGACACAGAGACCCAGTACTTC. This translates into CASSFHLDTETQYF.